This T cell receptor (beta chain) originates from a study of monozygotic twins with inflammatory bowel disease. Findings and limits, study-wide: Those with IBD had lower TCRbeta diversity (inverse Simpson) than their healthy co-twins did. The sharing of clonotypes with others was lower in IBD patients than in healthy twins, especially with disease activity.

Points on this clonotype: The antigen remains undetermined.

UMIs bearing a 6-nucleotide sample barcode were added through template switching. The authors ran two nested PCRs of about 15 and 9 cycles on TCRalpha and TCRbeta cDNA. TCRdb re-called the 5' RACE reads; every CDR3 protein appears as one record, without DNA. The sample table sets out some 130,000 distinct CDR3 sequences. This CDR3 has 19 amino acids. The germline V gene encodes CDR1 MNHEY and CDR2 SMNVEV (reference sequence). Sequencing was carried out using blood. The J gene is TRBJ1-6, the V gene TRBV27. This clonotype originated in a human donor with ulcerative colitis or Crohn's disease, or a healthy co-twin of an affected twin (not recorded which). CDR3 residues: CASSSLLSPLTSYNSPLHF.